There are many counts of the clone carrying this TCR beta chain. Antigen unknown. The CDR3 contains 13 residues. V gave up 6 bases and J gave up 1 base; unmatched junction bases: 3. Germline CDR1 and CDR2: SGDLS and YYNGEE. These data come from a study of identical twins. The study's findings and limits: The more abundant beta clonotypes in cord blood had fewer insertions, and memory repertoires did not show this. Out-of-frame beta sequences exhibited a weaker degree of excess twin sharing.

After template switching added a universal primer site, the resulting cDNA carried unique molecular identifiers. TCRdb reprocessed the 5' RACE reads via MiXCR and lists one record per CDR3 protein. The sample consists of 1,800,000 or so distinct CDR3 sequences, around a third of them appearing once. This TCR came from a newborn girl in good health. The rearrangement uses TRBV9 and TRBJ1-1, with TRBD1 matching 7 bases. The sample was cord blood. The DNA for the CDR3 is TGTGCCAGCACTTGGACAGGGAACACTGAAGCTTTCTTT. It is translated as CASTWTGNTEAFF. Using reference TRBV9 and TRBJ1-1 for the parts outside the CDR3, the full variable domain is DSGVTQTPKHLITATGQRVTLRCSPRSGDLSVYWYQQSLDQGLQFLIQYYNGEERAKGNILERFSAQQFPDLHSELNLSSLELGDSALYFCASTWTGNTEAFFGQGTRLTVV.